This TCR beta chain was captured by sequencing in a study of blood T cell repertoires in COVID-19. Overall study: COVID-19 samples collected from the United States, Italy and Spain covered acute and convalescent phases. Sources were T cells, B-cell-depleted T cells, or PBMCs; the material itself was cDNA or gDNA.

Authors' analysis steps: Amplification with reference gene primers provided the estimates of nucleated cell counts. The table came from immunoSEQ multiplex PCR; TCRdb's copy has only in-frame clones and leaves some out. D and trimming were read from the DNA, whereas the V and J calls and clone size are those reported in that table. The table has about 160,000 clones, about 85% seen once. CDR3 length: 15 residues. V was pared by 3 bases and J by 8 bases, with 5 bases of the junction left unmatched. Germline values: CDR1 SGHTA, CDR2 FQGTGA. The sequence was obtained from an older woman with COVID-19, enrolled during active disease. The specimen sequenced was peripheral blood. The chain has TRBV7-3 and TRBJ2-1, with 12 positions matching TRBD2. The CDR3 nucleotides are TGTGCCAGCAGCTTTTCGACTAGCGGGAGCTATGAGCAGTTCTTC. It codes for CASSFSTSGSYEQFF. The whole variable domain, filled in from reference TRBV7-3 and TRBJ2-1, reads GAGVSQTPSNKVTEKGKYVELRCDPISGHTALYWYRQSLGQGPEFLIYFQGTGAADDSGLPNDRFFAVRPEGSVSTLKIQRTERGDSAVYLCASSFSTSGSYEQFFGPGTRLTVL.